The 16 T cell receptor beta chains reported below all come from one sample, sequenced in a study of cytotoxic CD8 clonotypes in ibrutinib-treated CLL. Clones were read by immunoSEQ multiplex PCR, and TCRdb kept only the in-frame ones, dropping some. The data show some 160,000 clones, with roughly 80% seen just once and approximately 2% held by the top ten. The specimen was PBMCs, collected after 12 months of ibrutinib treatment. The receptors come from a human donor with chronic lymphocytic leukemia.

The chain combines TRBV28 with TRBJ1-2; a possible D gene is TRBD1 (6 bases). The CDR3 covers 14 residues. CDR1 MDHEN and CDR2 SYDVKM come from the germline V gene. The ends were cut back, 4 bases at V and 4 bases at J, with 13 bases in the middle. The CDR3 is CASSSGTGFYGYTF. For the CDR3, the DNA is TGTGCCAGCAGTTCGGGAACAGGGTTCTATGGCTACACCTTC.

V and J are TRBV2 and TRBJ1-2; 7 bases align to TRBD1. The CDR3 sequence is 12 residues long. Looked up from germline, CDR1 is SNHLY and CDR2 is FYNNEI. The V and J ends lost 6 bases and 7 bases, in that order; junction bases with no gene match: 5. This CDR3 is CASSQGGPGYTF. CDR3 coding DNA: TGTGCCAGCAGCCAGGGGGGGCCTGGCTACACCTTC.

This chain connects TRBV19 to TRBJ2-7, with D possibly being TRBD2 (6 bases). The CDR3 loop spans 14 amino acids. V was pared by 6 bases and J by 0 bases, with 12 bases between. Germline assignment: CDR1 LNHDA and CDR2 SQIVND (reference sequence). This CDR3 reads CASREGPSSYEQYF. In DNA, the CDR3 is TGTGCCAGTAGGGAGGGGCCGAGCTCCTACGAGCAGTACTTC.

This clone has just a few counts. The chain recombines TRBV18 with TRBJ1-1; D not resolved. CDR1 KGHSH and CDR2 LQKENI come from the germline V gene. Trimming shortened V by 5 bases and J by 3 bases, and 10 bases separated the two germline ends. The CDR3 consists of 13 residues. For the CDR3, the DNA is TGTGCCAGCTCAAAAAAGAGGGACACTGAAGCTTTCTTT. It yields the protein CASSKKRDTEAFF.

V is TRBV5-4 and J is TRBJ1-2; D is possibly TRBD1 (6 bases). The CDR3 is 16 residues long. The ends were cut back, 4 bases at V and 5 bases at J, with 21 bases in the middle. Germline V gives CDR1 SGHNT, CDR2 YYREEE (reference sequence). For the CDR3, the DNA is TGTGCCAGCAGCCTGGTCTCTAGGGGGGCGGGGTATGGCTACACCTTC. Protein product: CASSLVSRGAGYGYTF.

This chain connects TRBV7-2 to TRBJ2-7; TRBD2 agrees at 7 bases. CDR3 length equals 13 residues. Unmatched junction bases numbered 4, after V lost 2 bases and J lost 6 bases. The V gene's germline CDR1 is SGHTA and CDR2 FQGNSA. CDR3 DNA sequence: TGTGCCAGCAGCTTATGGGAGGGTAGCGAGCAGTACTTC. It yields the protein CASSLWEGSEQYF.

This clone has just a few counts. The chain recombines TRBV5-8 with TRBJ1-2; D remains ambiguous. V lost 9 bases to trimming and J lost 7 bases, with 4 bases between them. In germline, CDR1 is SGHTS, CDR2 YDEGEE. The CDR3 is 8 residues long. CDR3 region: CATGGYTF. CDR3 nucleotide sequence: TGTGCCACGGGTGGCTACACCTTC.

The gene calls are TRBV4-3 and TRBJ2-1; possibly TRBD2 for D (6 bases). Germline CDR1 LGHNA, CDR2 YSLEER. This CDR3 comprises 17 residues. Trimming shortened V by 1 base and J by 4 bases, and 17 bases separated the two germline ends. The CDR3 DNA reads as TGCGCCAGCAGCCAAGGGGGAGGAGGGGAACCTTACAATGAGCAGTTCTTC. The encoded protein is CASSQGGGGEPYNEQFF.

The V gene is TRBV19, the J gene TRBJ2-2; unclear D gene. The CDR3 is made up of 13 amino acids. Trimming stripped 1 base from V and 7 bases from J, with 7 bases between. Germline V lookup: CDR1 LNHDA, CDR2 SQIVND (reference sequence). The CDR3 region is CASSIGVGGELFF. The DNA for the CDR3 is TGTGCCAGTAGTATAGGGGTAGGCGGGGAGCTGTTTTTT.

The gene calls are TRBV19 and TRBJ2-5; D is tentatively TRBD1 or TRBD2 (6 bases each). With 6 bases removed from V and 7 bases from J, the gap between germline ends came to 15 bases. The CDR3 totals 13 residues. Per the germline V gene, CDR1 is LNHDA and CDR2 is SQIVND (reference sequence). CDR3 residues: CASREQGGGTQYF. The CDR3 nucleotides read TGTGCCAGTAGGGAACAGGGAGGTGGGACCCAGTACTTC.

A single count supports this clone. The chain is built from TRBV19 and TRBJ2-7; D is perhaps TRBD1 (5 bases). This CDR3 is built from 14 residues. Trimming stripped 6 bases from V and 0 bases from J, with 12 bases between. Germline loops: CDR1 LNHDA, CDR2 SQIVND (reference sequence). CDR3 sequence reads: CASSQQVDSYEQYF. The CDR3 DNA reads as TGTGCCAGTAGCCAACAGGTAGACTCCTACGAGCAGTACTTC.

This chain uses TRBV28 with TRBJ2-1, with D perhaps given as TRBD1 or TRBD2 (6 bases each). V lost 8 bases and J lost 8, with 10 bases in between. The germline gives CDR1 MDHEN, CDR2 SYDVKM. The CDR3 has 11 amino acids. This chain's CDR3 is CASRGQYEQFF. CDR3 coding DNA: TGTGCCAGCCGGGGGCAGTATGAGCAGTTCTTC.

The chain recombines TRBV5-6 with TRBJ2-3, with D possibly TRBD2 on 6 matching bases. The CDR3 has 14 amino acids. Trimming took off 0 bases at V and 4 bases at J, with 9 bases between the two ends. CDR1 is SGHDT and CDR2 is YYEEEE in the germline V gene. This chain's CDR3 is CASSLAGVPDTQYF. The CDR3 DNA is TGTGCCAGCAGCTTGGCGGGGGTACCAGATACGCAGTATTTT.

This chain joins TRBV20-1 and TRBJ2-1; no reliable D call. The CDR3 loop spans 11 amino acids. Trimming removed 6 bases at V and 4 bases at J, with 7 bases between. Germline values: CDR1 DFQATT, CDR2 SNEGSKA (reference sequence). CDR3 protein: CSAPDYNEQFF. The DNA for the CDR3 is TGCAGTGCGCCTGATTACAATGAGCAGTTCTTC.

The chain joins TRBV7-6 to TRBJ2-7; 8 bases line up with TRBD1. V gave up 5 bases and J gave up 7 bases; unmatched junction bases: 7. The CDR3 sequence is 13 residues long. Germline V gives CDR1 SGHVS, CDR2 FNYEAQ. The CDR3, as DNA: TGTGCCAGCAGCAACCAGGGGGCGAGGGAGCAGTACTTC. Residues: CASSNQGAREQYF. The full variable domain, its missing parts supplied by reference TRBV7-6 and TRBJ2-7, is GAGVSQSPRYKVTKRGQDVALRCDPISGHVSLYWYRQALGQGPEFLTYFNYEAQQDKSGLPNDRFSAERPEGSISTLTIQRTEQRDSAMYRCASSNQGAREQYFGPGTRLTVT.

This sequence joins TRBV6-6 and TRBJ2-1, with a possible D match to TRBD2 (5 bases). With 0 bases removed from V and 12 bases from J, the gap between germline ends came to 12 bases. The CDR3 totals 13 residues. The germline CDR1 and CDR2 sequences are MNHNY and SVGAGI (reference sequence). This chain's CDR3 is CASSYSGSGGQFF. As DNA, the CDR3 is TGTGCCAGCAGTTACTCTGGCTCAGGAGGGCAGTTCTTC.